This T cell receptor (beta chain) was recovered during a study of metastatic and nonmetastatic thyroid tumors. Trimming removed 5 bases from V and 2 bases from J, with 16 bases in between. This CDR3 has 15 amino acids. The germline CDR1 and CDR2 sequences are SEHNR and FQNEAQ (reference sequence). TCRdb recomputed clones from the PCR reads via MiXCR. The sample carries about 23,000 clones, around a fifth recorded once. Each patient went into thyroid surgery without having received any treatment. This sequence originates from a male donor with papillary thyroid cancer or a benign thyroid nodule (not recorded which). Some clones in this sample may be carry-over from other donors' samples. This chain uses TRBV7-9 with TRBJ2-7; D possibly corresponds to TRBD2 (6 bases). The sequencing input was blood. The CDR3 DNA follows: TGTGCCAGCAGCCCCGGAGCGGGCCCCGCCTACGAGCAGTACTTC. Its translation: CASSPGAGPAYEQYF.